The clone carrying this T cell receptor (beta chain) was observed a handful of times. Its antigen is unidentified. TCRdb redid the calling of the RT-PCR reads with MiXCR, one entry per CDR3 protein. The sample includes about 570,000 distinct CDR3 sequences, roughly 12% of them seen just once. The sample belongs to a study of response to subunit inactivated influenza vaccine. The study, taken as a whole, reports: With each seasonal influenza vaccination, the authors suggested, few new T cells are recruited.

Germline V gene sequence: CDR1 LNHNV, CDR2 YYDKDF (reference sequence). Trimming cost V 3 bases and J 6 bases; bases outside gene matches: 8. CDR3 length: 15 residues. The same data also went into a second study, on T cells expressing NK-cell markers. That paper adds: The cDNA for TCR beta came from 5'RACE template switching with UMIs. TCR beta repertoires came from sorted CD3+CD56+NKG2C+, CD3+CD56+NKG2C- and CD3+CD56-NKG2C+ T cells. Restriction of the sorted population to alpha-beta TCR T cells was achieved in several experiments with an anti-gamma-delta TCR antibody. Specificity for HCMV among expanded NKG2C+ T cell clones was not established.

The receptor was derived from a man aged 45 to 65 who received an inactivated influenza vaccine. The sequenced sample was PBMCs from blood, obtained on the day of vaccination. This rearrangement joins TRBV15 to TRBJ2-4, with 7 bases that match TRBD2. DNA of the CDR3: TGTGCCACCAGCAGCCCCCGGGACTACGTAAACATTCAGTACTTC. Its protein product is CATSSPRDYVNIQYF.